The rows below give T cell receptor beta chains drawn from one sample of a study of CD8 T cells in ankylosing spondylitis. Using its own MiXCR run on the 5' RACE reads, TCRdb lists one record per CDR3 protein. The data hold about 450,000 distinct CDR3 sequences, with roughly 26% observed a single time. Sequenced material: blood, either unsorted or a sorted T cell fraction (not recorded which). Receptors originate from a male donor with ankylosing spondylitis. Each CDR3 is given with its conserved first and last residue. The D gene is left open where the match is weak. A clone size is listed for some rows: how often the clone was seen (once, few, many), or a class if it is expanded.

D gene	V gene	clone size	J gene	CDR3 DNA	CDR3 protein
.	TRBV5-4	.	TRBJ2-2	TGTGCCAGCAGCTTGAAAGCGGGTTTCTCCGGGGAGCTGTTTTTT	CASSLKAGFSGELFF
.	TRBV19	.	TRBJ2-3	TGTGCCAGTAGGAACCCCGCGGGGATCACAGATACGCAGTATTTT	CASRNPAGITDTQYF
.	TRBV10-3	many	TRBJ1-5	TGTGCCATCAGTGAGTCGGGGGTTAGCAATCAGCCCCAGCATTTT	CAISESGVSNQPQHF
TRBD2	TRBV15	.	TRBJ2-1	TGTGCCACCAGCAGAGATGGCGGGGGCTACAATGAGCAGTTCTTC	CATSRDGGGYNEQFF
TRBD2	TRBV5-1	.	TRBJ2-5	TGCGCCAGCAGCTTGGCCGGGCTAGCGGGAGTTGAGACCCAGTACTTC	CASSLAGLAGVETQYF
TRBD1	TRBV6-1	.	TRBJ1-4	TGTGCCAGCCGGGACAGGGGAGGCCCAACTAATGAAAAACTGTTTTTT	CASRDRGGPTNEKLFF
.	TRBV5-1	many	TRBJ1-5	TGTGCCAGCAGTTTAGGGAATAATCAGCCCCAGCATTTT	CASSLGNNQPQHF
.	TRBV7-2	few	TRBJ2-1	TGTGCCAGCAGACGAACCCCGGAAGCCTACAATGAGCAGTTCTTC	CASRRTPEAYNEQFF
TRBD2	TRBV12-3/TRBV12-4	few	TRBJ2-7	TGTGCCAGCAGTTTAGGGATTCAGCGGGGATCCTACGAGCAGTACTTC	CASSLGIQRGSYEQYF
.	TRBV27	.	TRBJ1-1	TGTGCCAGCATGGGTCAGGCGACGGGAGCTTTCTTT	CASMGQATGAFF
TRBD1	TRBV19	.	TRBJ1-2	TGTGCCAGTAGGTCCTCGACAGGGTACGAGGACTATGGCTACACCTTC	CASRSSTGYEDYGYTF
.	TRBV7-9	few	TRBJ2-3	TGTGCCAGCAGTCCTTCGACGGGGTTAGGCACAGATACGCAGTATTTT	CASSPSTGLGTDTQYF
.	TRBV5-1	.	TRBJ2-7	TGCGCCAGCAGCGGAGGGGACTTTACCTACGAGCAGTACTTC	CASSGGDFTYEQYF
TRBD2	TRBV7-9	.	TRBJ2-7	TGTGCCAGCGGGAGGGCCTACGAGCAGTACTTC	CASGRAYEQYF
.	TRBV12-3/TRBV12-4	few	TRBJ2-5	TGTGCCAGCAGTTTACGCGGCCTGGGGACCCAGTACTTC	CASSLRGLGTQYF
.	TRBV29-1	.	TRBJ2-3	TGCAGCGTTGGGGTCGTCGGCGGTCCCACAGATACGCAGTATTTT	CSVGVVGGPTDTQYF
.	TRBV28	many	TRBJ2-7	TGTGCCAGCAGTTTGTACAACCACGAGCAGTACTTC	CASSLYNHEQYF
.	TRBV7-6	once	TRBJ2-7	TGTGCCAGCAGCCGAGACCGGGGGGCGCACTACGAGCAGTACTTC	CASSRDRGAHYEQYF
.	TRBV29-1	.	TRBJ2-1	TGCAGCGTCTTTAGCGGACAAAACGGGTTCTTC	CSVFSGQNGFF
TRBD2	TRBV20-1	few	TRBJ2-1	TGCAGTGCTAGAGGGGCTAGCGGGGGGCACTCCTACAATGAGCAGTTCTTC	CSARGASGGHSYNEQFF
.	TRBV5-1	few	TRBJ2-7	TGCGCCAGCAGCAGGGGTTTGGAGCAGTACTTC	CASSRGLEQYF
.	TRBV20-1	.	TRBJ1-4	TGCAGTGCTATGACAGAGTGGGGAATTAATGAAAAACTGTTTTTT	CSAMTEWGINEKLFF
TRBD1	TRBV7-9	.	TRBJ1-1	TGTGCCAGCAGCAAATTGACTACAGGGACAGAGAACACTGAAGCTTTCTTT	CASSKLTTGTENTEAFF
.	TRBV20-1	.	TRBJ1-1	TGCAGTGTCAGCGGGCCGATGAACACTGAAGCTTTCTTT	CSVSGPMNTEAFF
TRBD2	TRBV20-1	.	TRBJ2-2	TGCAGTGCTAGAGATCGTAGGGCTAGCGGGAGGACCGGGGAGCTGTTTTTT	CSARDRRASGRTGELFF
TRBD2	TRBV30	.	TRBJ2-1	TGTGCCTGGAGTGTCAGAAGCGGGATAAGAAATGAGCAGTTCTTC	CAWSVRSGIRNEQFF